A selection of T cell receptor beta chains follows, all from one sample in a study of human T cells and chemical hapten exposure. TCRdb passed the RACE reads through MiXCR, listing each CDR3 protein once. The data show around 99,000 distinct CDR3 sequences, about 10% seen once. The sample in question was whole blood, obtained in connection with sensitization to the hapten diphenylcyclopropenone (DPC). Every receptor here comes from a man aged 35 to 55 with alopecia areata. Some clones in this sample may be carry-over from other donors' samples. Both conserved end residues are part of each CDR3. A D gene is named only where the DNA matches it firmly. Where a row states a size, it is once, few, many or the class of an expanded clone; other rows omit it.

d_call: NA
clone_size: many
v_call: TRBV7-2
j_call: TRBJ1-5
cdr3_aa: CASSPSSGLYSNQPQHF
cdr3_nt: TGTGCCAGCAGCCCCTCGTCCGGCTTGTATAGCAATCAGCCCCAGCATTTT

d_call: NA
clone_size: NA
v_call: TRBV28
j_call: TRBJ2-3
cdr3_aa: CASSSRGSALDTQYF
cdr3_nt: TGTGCCAGCAGTTCGCGAGGTAGCGCGTTAGATACGCAGTATTTT

d_call: NA
clone_size: NA
v_call: TRBV19
j_call: TRBJ2-3
cdr3_aa: CASSIDWQTTDTQYF
cdr3_nt: TGTGCCAGTAGTATAGATTGGCAGACCACAGATACGCAGTATTTT

d_call: TRBD2
clone_size: NA
v_call: TRBV30
j_call: TRBJ2-5
cdr3_aa: CAWSVRGDGSETQYF
cdr3_nt: TGTGCCTGGAGTGTACGGGGGGACGGTTCGGAGACCCAGTACTTC

d_call: NA
clone_size: NA
v_call: TRBV7-9
j_call: TRBJ2-3
cdr3_aa: CASSLPQHRNTDTQYF
cdr3_nt: TGTGCCAGCAGCTTACCGCAGCACCGGAACACAGATACGCAGTATTTT

d_call: NA
clone_size: NA
v_call: TRBV20-1
j_call: TRBJ1-3
cdr3_aa: CSARDRVSSGNTIYF
cdr3_nt: TGCAGTGCTAGAGATAGGGTATCCTCTGGAAACACCATATATTTT

d_call: TRBD1
clone_size: many
v_call: TRBV10-3
j_call: TRBJ1-4
cdr3_aa: CAISPGQVGEEKLFF
cdr3_nt: TGTGCCATCAGCCCGGGACAGGTGGGAGAGGAAAAACTGTTTTTT

d_call: NA
clone_size: few
v_call: TRBV29-1
j_call: TRBJ2-2
cdr3_aa: CSVSRETGELFF
cdr3_nt: TGCAGCGTTTCCCGGGAGACCGGGGAGCTGTTTTTT

d_call: NA
clone_size: few
v_call: TRBV6-5
j_call: TRBJ1-1
cdr3_aa: CASSPGGPPNTEAFF
cdr3_nt: TGTGCCAGCAGCCCCGGGGGGCCCCCGAACACTGAAGCTTTCTTT

d_call: TRBD1
clone_size: few
v_call: TRBV6-6
j_call: TRBJ2-5
cdr3_aa: CASGFPGTGYQETQYF
cdr3_nt: TGTGCCAGCGGATTTCCCGGGACAGGGTACCAAGAGACCCAGTACTTC

d_call: TRBD1
clone_size: NA
v_call: TRBV5-1
j_call: TRBJ2-3
cdr3_aa: CASSLRQGASTDTQYF
cdr3_nt: TGCGCCAGCAGCCTCAGACAGGGAGCTAGCACAGATACGCAGTATTTT

d_call: NA
clone_size: NA
v_call: TRBV20-1
j_call: TRBJ2-1
cdr3_aa: CSARIGTKIYNEQFF
cdr3_nt: TGCAGTGCTAGGATCGGCACCAAGATCTACAATGAGCAGTTCTTC

d_call: TRBD2
clone_size: NA
v_call: TRBV5-1
j_call: TRBJ2-1
cdr3_aa: CASSSAGGYNEQFF
cdr3_nt: TGCGCCAGCAGCTCAGCGGGAGGGTACAATGAGCAGTTCTTC

d_call: NA
clone_size: many
v_call: TRBV24-1
j_call: TRBJ2-1
cdr3_aa: CATSDPRSAFSYNEQFF
cdr3_nt: TGTGCCACCAGTGACCCCCGTAGCGCCTTCTCCTACAATGAGCAGTTCTTC

d_call: NA
clone_size: few
v_call: TRBV14
j_call: TRBJ1-1
cdr3_aa: CASSLRVSANTEAFF
cdr3_nt: TGTGCCAGCAGCTTAAGGGTTTCAGCGAACACTGAAGCTTTCTTT

d_call: NA
clone_size: NA
v_call: TRBV6-5
j_call: TRBJ2-5
cdr3_aa: CASSLLGRQETQYF
cdr3_nt: TGTGCCAGCAGTCTGCTTGGGAGGCAAGAGACCCAGTACTTC

d_call: NA
clone_size: many
v_call: TRBV20-1
j_call: TRBJ1-4
cdr3_aa: CSARGLGGVVTNEKLFF
cdr3_nt: TGCAGTGCTAGAGGTCTTGGAGGTGTAGTAACTAATGAAAAACTGTTTTTT

d_call: TRBD2
clone_size: many
v_call: TRBV12-5
j_call: TRBJ2-3
cdr3_aa: CASGLARLAGVADTQYF
cdr3_nt: TGTGCTAGTGGTTTGGCCAGACTAGCGGGAGTTGCAGATACGCAGTATTTT

d_call: NA
clone_size: NA
v_call: TRBV11-1
j_call: TRBJ2-1
cdr3_aa: CASSLGGKDEQFF
cdr3_nt: TGTGCCAGCAGCTTAGGGGGGAAGGATGAGCAGTTCTTC

d_call: NA
clone_size: few
v_call: TRBV6-5
j_call: TRBJ2-5
cdr3_aa: CASSYAAGGETQYF
cdr3_nt: TGTGCCAGCAGTTACGCGGCGGGCGGGGAGACCCAGTACTTC

d_call: NA
clone_size: few
v_call: TRBV19
j_call: TRBJ2-5
cdr3_aa: CASSIGAGGETQYF
cdr3_nt: TGTGCCAGTAGTATAGGCGCCGGGGGAGAGACCCAGTACTTC

d_call: NA
clone_size: few
v_call: TRBV5-1
j_call: TRBJ2-1
cdr3_aa: CASRSTTDEQFF
cdr3_nt: TGCGCCAGCAGATCTACTACGGATGAGCAGTTCTTC

d_call: NA
clone_size: few
v_call: TRBV20-1
j_call: TRBJ1-1
cdr3_aa: CSASPLPGTEAFF
cdr3_nt: TGCAGTGCCAGCCCACTCCCGGGCACTGAAGCTTTCTTT